Listed below are T cell receptor beta chains from one sample, sequenced in a study of cytomegalovirus exposure and HLA in healthy donors. Libraries were prepared by immunoSEQ multiplex PCR; TCRdb keeps only in-frame clonotypes and omits some of them. The data show 55,000 to 65,000 clones, roughly 95% seen once. The sequencing sample was made of PBMCs. The receptors were gathered from a woman between 18 and 29 years old in good health and CMV-seropositive. Each CDR3 is given without its conserved first and last residue. D genes are given only for firm matches.

d_gene,v_gene,j_gene,CDR3aa
.,TRBV30,TRBJ2-3,AWSVLGGVTDTQY
TRBD1,TRBV19,TRBJ1-3,ASKAGQDQRSSGNTIY
.,TRBV10-3,TRBJ2-2,AISEEWSTGELF
TRBD1,TRBV2,TRBJ1-2,ASSEPRTGLFYGYT
TRBD1,TRBV28,TRBJ1-1,ASSFLGQDSGAF
.,TRBV11-2,TRBJ2-7,ASSLRREWGEQY
TRBD1,TRBV9,TRBJ1-2,ASSPGQGGLGYGYT
.,TRBV28,TRBJ2-7,ASRTSDEQY
TRBD1,TRBV27,TRBJ2-1,ASRTRDRERNEQF
.,TRBV9,TRBJ2-1,ASSVDGGSNEQF
.,TRBV5-1,TRBJ2-1,ASTVDRNNEQF
TRBD1,TRBV9,TRBJ2-7,ASSASPTGWNEQY
TRBD1,TRBV19,TRBJ1-2,ATLFDRVGGYT
.,TRBV4-3,TRBJ2-1,ASSQQWGGRDEQF
TRBD2,TRBV10-3,TRBJ2-7,AVSPSGTSIYEQY
TRBD2,TRBV19,TRBJ2-1,ASSMVPAGAPPSYNEQF
.,TRBV9,TRBJ1-1,ASSVVPQGDTEAF
.,TRBV14,TRBJ1-6,ASSLRDRNSPLH
TRBD2,TRBV19,TRBJ2-3,ASVAGGLSDTQY
.,TRBV7-9,TRBJ2-7,ASSKDGTYEQY
.,TRBV11-2,TRBJ1-4,ASSLGPTGDREKLF
TRBD1,TRBV15,TRBJ1-4,ATSREQRGRGEKLF
.,TRBV6-5,TRBJ2-2,ASSYSSNGAGELF
.,TRBV18,TRBJ2-7,ASSPTVGREQY
TRBD2,TRBV4-1,TRBJ2-5,ASSQETSGGAGLRETQY